Below, 29 T cell receptor beta chains from the same sample are listed, as sequenced in a study of control samples from healthy donors and cancer patients. Using immunoSEQ multiplex PCR, the repertoire was profiled, and TCRdb retains in-frame clones only, with some absent. The table includes some 66,000 clones, 70% to 90% detected once. The specimen was blood. The receptors here all came from a man aged 40-50 years in good health.

The chain is built from TRBV12-3 or TRBV12-4 and TRBJ2-1, with D possibly matching TRBD1 (5 bases). The CDR3 is 13 amino acids. Trimming shortened V by 10 bases and J by 6 bases, and 16 bases separated the two germline ends. The CDR3 loop is CATELGLGNEQFF. The CDR3 DNA reads as TGTGCCACCGAACTGGGGCTCGGCAATGAGCAGTTCTTC.

The J gene is TRBJ2-7, the V gene TRBV7-2, with 11 positions matching TRBD2. Germline loops: CDR1 SGHTA, CDR2 FQGNSA. Trimming at V came to 1 base and at J to 9 bases, leaving 11 bases not matched to a gene. The CDR3 sequence is 16 residues long. Written as DNA, the CDR3 is TGTGCCAGCAGCTTAGTGATGACTAGCGGGGCGCAGGGGCAGTACTTC. Amino acid sequence: CASSLVMTSGAQGQYF.

CDR3 DNA sequence: TGTGCCAGCAGCTCTTCCAGTTACAATGAGCAGTTCTTC. Translation: CASSSSSYNEQFF. The V call is TRBV11-2, the J call TRBJ2-1; D remains ambiguous. V was clipped by 4 bases and J by 4 bases, with 8 bases between them. The CDR3 runs to 13 residues. Germline-derived CDR1 and CDR2 are SGHAT and FQNNGV.

In its sample, this clone was seen once. The chain combines TRBV2 with TRBJ1-3, with D possibly being TRBD1 (5 bases). The germline gives CDR1 SNHLY, CDR2 FYNNEI. This CDR3 contains 12 residues. Trimming shortened V by 8 bases and J by 7 bases, and 12 bases separated the two germline ends. The CDR3 here is CASGTTGNTIYF. The CDR3, as DNA: TGTGCCAGCGGGACTACCGGGAACACCATATATTTT.

The chain has TRBV4-3 and TRBJ1-4, with a weak D call TRBD1 (5 bases). Trimming cost V 0 bases and J 6 bases, with 11 bases left between them. The CDR3 is made up of 15 amino acids. Germline V gene lookup returns CDR1 LGHNA and CDR2 YSLEER. DNA of the CDR3: TGCGCCAGCAGCCAAGATGGGGGAATGGATGAAAAACTGTTTTTT. It yields the protein CASSQDGGMDEKLFF.

The chain employs TRBV18 and TRBJ2-7; 10 nucleotides agree with TRBD1. Trimming cost V 2 bases and J 3 bases; bases outside gene matches: 4. CDR1 and CDR2 from the germline V gene are KGHSH and LQKENI. The CDR3 consists of 15 residues. The CDR3 reads CASSPGTGVGYEQYF. DNA for the CDR3: TGTGCCAGCTCACCAGGGACAGGGGTAGGCTACGAGCAGTACTTC.

This sequence joins TRBV20-1 and TRBJ2-5, with D hard to call. CDR3 length: 11 residues. Per germline, CDR1 DFQATT and CDR2 SNEGSKA (reference sequence). The V end was cut by 6 bases, the J end by 5 bases, with 10 bases between. In nucleotides, the CDR3 is TGCAGTGCGGCCCGGCAGGAGACCCAGTACTTC. Encoded protein: CSAARQETQYF.

The CDR3 reads CASSLLIQTQYF. The DNA for the CDR3 is TGTGCCAGCAGCTTATTGATTCAGACCCAGTACTTC. The chain carries TRBV7-9 and TRBJ2-5, with unresolved D. Germline assignment: CDR1 SEHNR and CDR2 FQNEAQ (reference sequence). Trimming took off 2 bases at V and 6 bases at J, with 7 bases between the two ends. CDR3 length: 12 amino acids.

This clone was found once. Within the sample, other DNA sequences also encode this same CDR3. V usage is TRBV5-6 and J usage is TRBJ1-5; D not certain. Germline CDR1 SGHDT, CDR2 YYEEEE. The CDR3 is 12 amino acids. The V and J ends lost 0 bases and 2 bases respectively, with 0 bases between them. As DNA, the CDR3 is TGTGCCAGCAGCTTGGGCAATCAGCCCCAGCATTTT. Translated, it gives CASSLGNQPQHF.

The gene calls are TRBV19 and TRBJ1-1; D not certain. CDR1 is LNHDA and CDR2 is SQIVND in the germline V gene (reference sequence). The CDR3 contains 12 residues. V gave up 4 bases and J gave up 4 bases, with 7 bases separating them. Here the CDR3 DNA reads TGTGCCAGTAGTACCCCCCCCACTGAAGCTTTCTTT. Translated, it gives CASSTPPTEAFF.

The genes are TRBV19 and TRBJ2-7; 8 bases are shared with TRBD1. This CDR3 has 15 residues. V lost 1 base and J lost 4; bases outside the gene matches: 6. Germline values: CDR1 LNHDA, CDR2 SQIVND (reference sequence). CDR3: CASSIASGGLYEQYF. CDR3 bases: TGTGCCAGTAGTATAGCATCAGGGGGCTTGTACGAGCAGTACTTC.

The chain carries TRBV20-1 and TRBJ1-3; TRBD1 agrees at 7 bases. The CDR3 is made up of 14 amino acids. Germline CDR1 is DFQATT and CDR2 is SNEGSKA (reference sequence). V was clipped by 3 bases and J by 0 bases; unmatched bases: 2. The CDR3 DNA follows: TGCAGTGCTAGTGACAGGGTCTCTGGAAACACCATATATTTT. This sequence encodes CSASDRVSGNTIYF.

The chain joins TRBV5-1 to TRBJ1-2; 7 nucleotides line up with TRBD1. Germline trimming cut 0 bases from V and 0 bases from J; bases unmatched to any gene: 2. The CDR3 length is 15 residues. Germline assignment: CDR1 SGHRS and CDR2 YFSETQ. The chain's CDR3 is CASSLGDRTNYGYTF. In DNA form, the CDR3 reads TGCGCCAGCAGCTTGGGGGACAGAACTAACTATGGCTACACCTTC.

The chain combines TRBV5-5 with TRBJ1-1; weak D call: TRBD1 (5 bases). V was pared by 2 bases and J by 1 base, with 6 bases between. In germline, CDR1 is SGHKS, CDR2 YYEKEE (reference sequence). CDR3 length equals 13 residues. CDR3 amino acids: CASSFQGNTEAFF. CDR3 in DNA: TGTGCCAGCAGCTTCCAGGGGAACACTGAAGCTTTCTTT.

V and J are TRBV7-2 and TRBJ2-7, with D uncertain. Germline CDR1 and CDR2: SGHTA and FQGNSA. The CDR3 loop spans 15 amino acids. Trimming shortened V by 4 bases and J by 2 bases, and 15 bases separated the two germline ends. CDR3 sequence (DNA): TGTGCCAGCAGCTGGGGTGGAGCAGATACCTACGAGCAGTACTTC. Translating it yields CASSWGGADTYEQYF.

The rearrangement links TRBV7-3 to TRBJ1-2; 10 nucleotides agree with TRBD1. The CDR3 consists of 13 residues. The V gene's germline CDR1 is SGHTA and CDR2 FQGTGA. Trimming at V came to 5 bases and at J to 8 bases, leaving 5 bases not matched to a gene. The CDR3, as DNA: TGTGCCAGCAGCCCCGACAGGGGGCTCGGCTACACCTTC. It specifies CASSPDRGLGYTF.

Of note for this clone: A junction end diverges from the germline sequence, so it may reflect a read error. The chain couples TRBV11-2 to TRBJ2-7; D tentatively fits TRBD1 or TRBD2 (5 bases each). Germline CDR1 is SGHAT and CDR2 is FQNNGV. This CDR3 spans 15 amino acids. CDR3 protein: CASSLRGPGANERYF. The DNA for the CDR3 is TGTGCCAGCAGCTTGAGGGGTCCAGGAGCAAATGAGCGGTACTTC.

This clone was counted once. The chain combines TRBV28 with TRBJ2-7, with a weak D call TRBD1 (5 bases). The ends were cut back, 2 bases at V and 0 bases at J, with 11 bases in the middle. Germline lookup yields CDR1 MDHEN and CDR2 SYDVKM. This CDR3 is built from 15 residues. The CDR3 loop is CASSLNRLGSYEQYF. CDR3 DNA: TGTGCCAGCAGTTTAAACAGGTTAGGCTCCTACGAGCAGTACTTC.

There are a few counts of this clone. The J gene is TRBJ2-3, the V gene TRBV7-8; D gene unclear. V dropped 0 bases and J dropped 5 bases, with 6 bases sitting between them. The CDR3 is made up of 13 amino acids. Germline V CDR1 and CDR2: SGHVS, FQNEAQ. The CDR3 DNA reads as TGTGCCAGCAGCTTAGCTTTGGTAGATACGCAGTATTTT. Amino acids: CASSLALVDTQYF.

CDR3 sequence: CAWSVRLGLARTNTGELFF. CDR3 bases: TGTGCCTGGAGTGTACGCCTAGGACTAGCGCGGACGAACACCGGGGAGCTGTTTTTT. The chain recombines TRBV30 with TRBJ2-2; 9 positions match TRBD2. Germline CDR1 is GTSNPN and CDR2 is SVGIG (reference sequence). The CDR3 runs 19 residues. With 0 bases clipped from V and 0 bases from J, the junction kept 11 bases outside the gene matches.

This chain uses TRBV4-3 with TRBJ1-5; 8 nucleotides match TRBD1. CDR1 is LGHNA, CDR2 YSLEER, per germline. The ends lost 4 bases at V and 1 base at J; junction bases unmatched: 6. The CDR3 extends over 16 amino acids. CDR3 region: CASSRSYRGSNQPQHF. CDR3 in DNA: TGCGCCAGCAGCCGATCGTACAGGGGGAGCAATCAGCCCCAGCATTTT.

The genes are TRBV7-2 and TRBJ2-7, with 8 positions matching TRBD2. V trimming: 2 bases; J trimming: 0 bases; junction bases outside the gene matches: 12. CDR1 is SGHTA and CDR2 is FQGNSA in the germline V gene. This CDR3 comprises 18 residues. This chain's CDR3 is CASSLRASGSGISYEQYF. The CDR3 region has the DNA TGTGCCAGCAGCTTAAGGGCTAGCGGGTCGGGTATCTCCTACGAGCAGTACTTC.

CDR3 sequence reads: CASSSRQGMNTEAFF. CDR3 DNA: TGTGCCAGTAGTTCGAGACAGGGAATGAACACTGAAGCTTTCTTT. V gene TRBV19 combines with J gene TRBJ1-1, with TRBD1 matching 7 bases. CDR3 size: 15 residues. Losses at the gene ends were 5 bases for V and 0 bases for J; bases not matched to a gene: 6. CDR1 is LNHDA and CDR2 is SQIVND in the germline V gene (reference sequence).

This clone has only a few counts. The rearrangement uses TRBV5-1 and TRBJ2-5, with D tentatively TRBD2 (6 bases). From germline, CDR1 is SGHRS and CDR2 YFSETQ. The CDR3 is 14 residues long. V was pared by 7 bases and J by 3 bases, with 16 bases between. CDR3 amino acids: CASANPGAKETQYF. The CDR3 DNA reads TGCGCCAGCGCCAATCCGGGAGCGAAAGAGACCCAGTACTTC.

This clone was counted a single time. The chain has TRBV6-2 or TRBV6-3 and TRBJ2-1; 14 bases fit TRBD2. CDR3 length: 19 amino acids. Germline trimming cut 4 bases from V and 0 bases from J; bases unmatched to any gene: 8. Germline CDR1 is MNHEY and CDR2 is SVGEGT. DNA of the CDR3: TGTGCCAGCAGTTTCCCCGGGACTAGCGGGAGTTACTCCTACAATGAGCAGTTCTTC. Translating gives CASSFPGTSGSYSYNEQFF.

The chain uses TRBV7-3 and TRBJ1-2; TRBD1 agrees at 9 bases. CDR1 and CDR2 (germline): SGHTA, FQGTGA. V was pared by 2 bases and J by 8 bases, with 9 bases of the junction left unmatched. This CDR3 is 15 amino acids long. The CDR3 sequence: CASSLDRGQGNGYTF. For the CDR3, the DNA is TGTGCCAGCAGCTTAGACCGGGGACAGGGTAACGGCTACACCTTC.

The chain employs TRBV7-3 and TRBJ2-6; no firm D call. Germline CDR1 is SGHTA and CDR2 is FQGTGA. The CDR3 extends over 17 amino acids. With 3 bases removed from V and 1 base from J, the gap between germline ends came to 13 bases. This CDR3 reads CASSFNSPLSGANVLTF. The CDR3 DNA follows: TGTGCCAGCAGCTTTAACAGCCCCTTGTCTGGGGCCAACGTCCTGACTTTC.

CDR3 residues: CASSLSFETGNYGYTF. The CDR3, as DNA: TGTGCCAGCTCACTCTCCTTTGAAACAGGGAACTATGGCTACACCTTC. The chain links TRBV18 to TRBJ1-2, with D perhaps TRBD1 (6 bases). Germline CDR1 KGHSH, CDR2 LQKENI. V was clipped by 4 bases and J by 2 bases, with 17 bases between them. This CDR3 has 16 amino acids. Full variable domain (outside the CDR3, taken from reference TRBV18 and TRBJ1-2): NAGVMQNPRHLVRRRGQEARLRCSPMKGHSHVYWYRQLPEEGLKFMVYLQKENIIDESGMPKERFSAEFPKEGPSILRIQQVVRGDSAAYFCASSLSFETGNYGYTFGSGTRLTVV.

The chain carries TRBV9 and TRBJ1-1; TRBD1 aligns across 7 bases. Germline V gene data show CDR1 as SGDLS and CDR2 as YYNGEE. The CDR3 loop spans 15 amino acids. The J segment lost 1 base and the V segment lost 4 bases, leaving 7 bases of the junction unmatched. CDR3 loop: CASSPQTGTNTEAFF. The DNA for the CDR3 is TGTGCCAGCAGCCCACAGACAGGGACGAACACTGAAGCTTTCTTT.